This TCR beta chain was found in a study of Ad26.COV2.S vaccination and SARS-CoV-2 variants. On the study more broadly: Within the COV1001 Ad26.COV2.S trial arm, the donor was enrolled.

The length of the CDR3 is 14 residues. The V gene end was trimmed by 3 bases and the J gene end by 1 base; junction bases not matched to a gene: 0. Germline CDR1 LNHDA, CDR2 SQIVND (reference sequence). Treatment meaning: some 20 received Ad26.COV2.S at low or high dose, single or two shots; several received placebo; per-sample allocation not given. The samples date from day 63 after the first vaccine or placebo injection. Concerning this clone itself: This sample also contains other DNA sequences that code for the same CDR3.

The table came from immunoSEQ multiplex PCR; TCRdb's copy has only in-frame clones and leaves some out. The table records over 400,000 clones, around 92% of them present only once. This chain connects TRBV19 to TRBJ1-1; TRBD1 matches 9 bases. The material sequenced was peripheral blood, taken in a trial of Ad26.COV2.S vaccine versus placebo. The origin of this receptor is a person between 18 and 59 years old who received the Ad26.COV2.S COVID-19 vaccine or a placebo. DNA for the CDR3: TGTGCCAGTAGTATGGGACAGGGGAACACTGAAGCTTTCTTT. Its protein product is CASSMGQGNTEAFF. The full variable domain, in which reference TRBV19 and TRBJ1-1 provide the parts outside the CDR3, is DGGITQSPKYLFRKEGQNVTLSCEQNLNHDAMYWYRQDPGQGLRLIYYSQIVNDFQKGDIAEGYSVSREKKESFPLTVTSAQKNPTAFYLCASSMGQGNTEAFFGQGTRLTVV.